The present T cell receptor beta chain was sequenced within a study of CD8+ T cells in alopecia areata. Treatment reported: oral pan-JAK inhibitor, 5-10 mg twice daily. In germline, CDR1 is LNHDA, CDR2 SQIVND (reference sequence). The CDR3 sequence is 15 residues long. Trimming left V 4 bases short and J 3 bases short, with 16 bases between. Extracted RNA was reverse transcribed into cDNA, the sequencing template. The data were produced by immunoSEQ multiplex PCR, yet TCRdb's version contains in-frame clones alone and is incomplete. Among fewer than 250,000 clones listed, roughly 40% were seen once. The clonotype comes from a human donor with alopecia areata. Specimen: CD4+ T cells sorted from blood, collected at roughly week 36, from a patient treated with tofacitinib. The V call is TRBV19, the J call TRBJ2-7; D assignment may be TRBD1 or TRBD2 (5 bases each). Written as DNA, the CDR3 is TGTGCCAGTAGTACCGCTCCGGGACCCCGCTACGAGCAGTACTTC. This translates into CASSTAPGPRYEQYF.